The following is a TCR beta chain sequence with its context. Combining a sample-barcoded 5' primer with a J-beta primer mix, a second PCR ran for about 7 to 11 cycles. One entry per CDR3 protein, called by TCRdb with MiXCR from the 5' RACE reads. Among approximately 730,000 distinct CDR3 sequences, approximately 43% were seen once, and the ten largest hold 20% to 25%. Germline V gives CDR1 SGHTA, CDR2 FQGNSA. The CDR3 runs 13 residues. V was pared by 2 bases and J by 5 bases, with 10 bases between. The data derive from a study of blood T cells in healthy people across ages. This clonotype was sampled from a woman aged 55-69 years in good health. Sequences were obtained from blood. V usage is TRBV7-2 and J usage is TRBJ2-7; the D gene is possibly TRBD1 (6 bases). The CDR3 nucleotides read TGTGCCAGCAGCTTAACAGGGCTAAACGAGCAGTACTTC. Its translation is CASSLTGLNEQYF. Full variable domain (remainder filled in from reference TRBV7-2 and TRBJ2-7): GAGVSQSPSNKVTEKGKDVELRCDPISGHTALYWYRQSLGQGLEFLIYFQGNSAPDKSGLPSDRFSAERTGGSVSTLTIQRTQQEDSAVYLCASSLTGLNEQYFGPGTRLTVT.